These T cell receptor beta chains were read from a single sample in a study of technical replicates of blood from several donors. The data were produced by immunoSEQ multiplex PCR, yet TCRdb's version contains in-frame clones alone and is incomplete. The repertoire holds 64,000 or so clones, with almost 98% as singletons. Input material: T cells isolated from PBMCs. These receptors all come from a human donor in good health. Each CDR3 is given with its conserved first and last residue. D genes are given only for firm matches. Size tells how often a clone was seen (once, few, many) or the class of an expanded clone, and some rows leave it out.

>TRBD2|NA|TRBV19|TRBJ2-3|17
TGTGCCAGTAGTCTGATATTAGCGGGAGGGCCCGCAGATACGCAGTATTTT
CASSLILAGGPADTQYF
>TRBD1|once|TRBV7-9|TRBJ2-7|14
TGTGCCAGCAGCTTAGCGAACAGGGGGCCCGAGCAGTACTTC
CASSLANRGPEQYF
>TRBD1|NA|TRBV23-1|TRBJ1-1|17
TGCGCCAGCAGTCACTGCACCGGGACAGGATCCTTGATGGGAGCTTTCTTT
CASSHCTGTGSLMGAFF
>NA|NA|TRBV7-9|TRBJ1-5|14
TGTGCCAGCAGGGGCGGGGGCGAGAGTCAGCCCCAGCATTTT
CASRGGGESQPQHF
>NA|NA|TRBV27|TRBJ2-7|16
TGTGCCAGCAGCCCCGTAACGCAGGCTTTCTCCTACGAGCAGTACTTC
CASSPVTQAFSYEQYF
>TRBD1|NA|TRBV6-5|TRBJ1-5|15
TGTGCCAGCAGACCACAGGGGGCGCGATATCAGCCCCAGCATTTT
CASRPQGARYQPQHF
>TRBD1|NA|TRBV6-5|TRBJ2-3|14
TGTGCCAGCAGCGGGACAGGGTTACCAGATACGCAGTATTTT
CASSGTGLPDTQYF
>NA|NA|TRBV7-9|TRBJ1-1|14
TGTGCCAGCAGCTTAAAGGAGCGAAACACTGAAGCTTTCTTT
CASSLKERNTEAFF
>NA|NA|TRBV4-1|TRBJ2-3|16
TGCGCCAGCAGCCAAGTTTCCAGCGGGCCGCGGGATACGCAGTATTTT
CASSQVSSGPRDTQYF
>TRBD1|NA|TRBV18|TRBJ1-1|14
TGTGCCAGCTCACAGGGACAGATGAACACTGAAGCTTTCTTT
CASSQGQMNTEAFF
>TRBD2|NA|TRBV27|TRBJ2-7|12
TGTGCCAGCCGGACGGGAGGGGACGAGCAGTACTTC
CASRTGGDEQYF
>NA|NA|TRBV9|TRBJ2-1|17
TGTGCCAGCAGCGTAGGAGCCGGGACACCTGCCTACAATGAGCAGTTCTTC
CASSVGAGTPAYNEQFF
>TRBD1|NA|TRBV4-2|TRBJ1-3|15
TGTGCCAGCAGCCTCTGGACAGGGGCTGGAAACACCATATATTTT
CASSLWTGAGNTIYF
>NA|NA|TRBV7-3|TRBJ2-2|13
TGTGCCAGCAGCTTATCGGTCGGCGGGGAGCTGTTTTTT
CASSLSVGGELFF
>TRBD2|NA|TRBV14|TRBJ2-1|15
TGTGCCAGCAGGCGGACTAGCGGGATGCATCCTAGGCAGTTCTTC
CASRRTSGMHPRQFF
>TRBD1|NA|TRBV7-9|TRBJ2-7|15
TGTGCCAGCAGCTTAGCTGACAGGGGGCTATCCGAGCAGTACTTC
CASSLADRGLSEQYF
>TRBD2|NA|TRBV29-1|TRBJ2-3|12
TGCGGGGGACTAATTTTTACAGATACGCAGTATTTT
CGGLIFTDTQYF
>NA|NA|TRBV7-9|TRBJ1-1|15
TGTGCCAGCAGCTTAATCATGACAAGGAACACTGAAGCTTTCTTT
CASSLIMTRNTEAFF
>TRBD1|NA|TRBV5-6|TRBJ1-2|15
TGTGCCAGCAGCCCCTATTACAGGGGGAACTATGGCTACACCTTC
CASSPYYRGNYGYTF
>NA|NA|TRBV7-3|TRBJ1-1|14
TGTGCCAGCAGCTTAAATTTGGGGGCCCCTGAAGCTTTCTTT
CASSLNLGAPEAFF
>NA|NA|TRBV11-1|TRBJ2-3|17
TGTGCCAGCAGCGAAGCAGGGCTAAGTCCTAGCACAGATACGCAGTATTTT
CASSEAGLSPSTDTQYF
>NA|NA|TRBV28|TRBJ2-3|15
TGTGCCAGCAGTTTTGCGGGCCATAGCACAGATACGCAGTATTTT
CASSFAGHSTDTQYF
>TRBD1|few|TRBV6-1|TRBJ1-2|16
TGTGCCAGCAGTGAAGGGGTCAGGGGGCTGAGCTATGGCTACACCTTC
CASSEGVRGLSYGYTF
>TRBD2|NA|TRBV7-3|TRBJ2-1|19
TGTGCCAGCAGCCCTCAGACCCTATTAGCGGGGGCCCTTAGTAATGAGCAGTTCTTC
CASSPQTLLAGALSNEQFF
>NA|NA|TRBV6-5|TRBJ2-1|13
TGTGCCAGCAGTTACTCGAAAGGGGCTGAGCAGTTCTTC
CASSYSKGAEQFF
>NA|NA|TRBV5-6|TRBJ1-3|16
TGTGCCAGCAGCCCTATACAGGGAAGGGCTGGAAACACCATATATTTT
CASSPIQGRAGNTIYF
>NA|NA|TRBV5-6|TRBJ2-7|13
TGTGCCAGCAGCCCTGGACAGAACTACGAGCAGTACTTC
CASSPGQNYEQYF
>TRBD2|NA|TRBV9|TRBJ2-3|15
TGTGCCAGCAGCGTAGTAGCGGGCCAAGGGGATACGCAGTATTTT
CASSVVAGQGDTQYF
>TRBD1|NA|TRBV18|TRBJ1-1|14
TGTGCCAGCTCTCGGACAGGGGGCGCGAACCAAGCTTTCTTT
CASSRTGGANQAFF
>NA|NA|TRBV7-9|TRBJ1-1|16
TGTGCCAGCAGCCCGACCAATAGGGGGTGGAACACTGAAGCTTTCTTT
CASSPTNRGWNTEAFF
>TRBD1|NA|TRBV5-1|TRBJ1-2|15
TGCGCCAGCAGCTTGGGACCCGGGACAGGCCGTGGCTACACCTTC
CASSLGPGTGRGYTF
>TRBD2|NA|TRBV11-3|TRBJ2-2|15
TGTGCCAGCAGCCCTAGCGGGGGGAACACCGGGGAGCTGTTTTTT
CASSPSGGNTGELFF
>TRBD1|NA|TRBV2|TRBJ2-2|15
TGTGCCAGCAGCCCAAGACAGGGCCCCACCGGGGAGCTGTTTTTT
CASSPRQGPTGELFF
>NA|NA|TRBV27|TRBJ1-1|21
TGTGCCAGCAGAGAGGGCCCTCTTTTTGTTCCGGAGCGTCGCTTGAACACTGAAGCTTTCTTT
CASREGPLFVPERRLNTEAFF
>NA|NA|TRBV2|TRBJ1-3|15
TGTGCCAGCAGTGAACGCTTGGGAGCTGGAAACACCATATATTTT
CASSERLGAGNTIYF
>TRBD1|NA|TRBV27|TRBJ1-2|12
TGTGCCAGCAGTTCGACAGGGTATGGCTACACCTTC
CASSSTGYGYTF
>TRBD1|NA|TRBV5-8|TRBJ2-7|16
TGTGCCAGCAGCCCTCGCCACAGGGGGCCAGGATCCGAGCAGTACTTC
CASSPRHRGPGSEQYF
>NA|once|TRBV6-4|TRBJ1-5|15
TGTGCCAGCAGATCCACGTGGAGGGGCAATCAGCCCCAGCATTTT
CASRSTWRGNQPQHF
>TRBD1|NA|TRBV28|TRBJ1-6|14
TGTGCCAGCAGGGAACAGGGGAATAATTCACCCCTCCACTTT
CASREQGNNSPLHF
>TRBD2|NA|TRBV28|TRBJ2-5|13
TGTGCCAGCACAGCGGGGGGGGGAGAGACCCAGTACTTC
CASTAGGGETQYF
>NA|NA|TRBV27|TRBJ1-2|14
TGTGCCAGCAGTTTGAACCCGGGAGCTTATGGCTACACCTTC
CASSLNPGAYGYTF
>NA|NA|TRBV18|TRBJ2-3|15
TGTGCCAGCTCACCAAGTTGGAGATCATTGGATACGCAGTATTTT
CASSPSWRSLDTQYF
>TRBD1|NA|TRBV2|TRBJ2-7|14
TGTGCCAGCAGGGGGAAGACAGGGGTACCCGAGCAGTACTTC
CASRGKTGVPEQYF
>TRBD2|once|TRBV19|TRBJ2-1|16
TGTGCCAGTAGCACTAGCGGGAGTTTCACGGGGAATGAGCAGTTCTTC
CASSTSGSFTGNEQFF
>TRBD2|NA|TRBV4-1|TRBJ2-5|18
TGCGCCAGCAGCCAAGAAAAAAAAAGCGGGGGGACCCAAGAGACCCAGTACTTC
CASSQEKKSGGTQETQYF
>TRBD1|NA|TRBV2|TRBJ2-2|15
TGTGCCATAAGACCGGGACAGGGAGCCACCGGGGAGCTGTTTTTT
CAIRPGQGATGELFF
>NA|NA|TRBV10-3|TRBJ2-5|15
TGTGCCATAAGCCCCACCAGACAGGCCCCAGAGACCCAGTACTTC
CAISPTRQAPETQYF
>NA|NA|TRBV6-5|TRBJ2-7|14
TGTGCCAGCAGTTCATTCAGGGAGGCCTACGAGCAGTACTTC
CASSSFREAYEQYF
>NA|NA|TRBV2|TRBJ1-6|14
TGTGCCAGCAGGGACTGGACGGATAATTCACCCCTCCACTTT
CASRDWTDNSPLHF
>NA|NA|TRBV7-8|TRBJ2-7|15
TGTGCCAGCAGGCCCTTCGGGGGGACATCCTACGAGCAGTACTTC
CASRPFGGTSYEQYF